Listed below are T cell receptor beta chains from one sample, sequenced in a study of blood T cells in healthy people across ages. TCRdb recomputed calls from the 5' RACE reads with MiXCR, one row per CDR3 protein. Of about 570,000 distinct CDR3 sequences detected, around a quarter appear once; the ten largest clones hold 3% to 4.5%. These same data were also listed under a study on T cells of mothers and their children.

The specimen sequenced was blood. These receptor sequences come from a boy younger than 10 in good health. The CDR3 runs from the conserved cysteine through the conserved F or W. D genes are given only for firm matches. The size entry is marked missing in some rows and otherwise reads once, few, many or a size class.

>TRBV6-5|-|TRBJ2-1|TRBD2
TGTGCCAGCAGTTACTCGAGTTATCCGGGAGGTCCTGAGTATGAGCAGTTCTTC
CASSYSSYPGGPEYEQFF
>TRBV27|-|TRBJ2-5|TRBD2
TGTGCCAGCAGTTTACTCCCTAGCGGGAGGGAGACCCAGTACTTC
CASSLLPSGRETQYF
>TRBV29-1|-|TRBJ2-7|TRBD2
TGCAGCGTTGAAGTGGGGGGAGGGACCTACGAGCAGTACTTC
CSVEVGGGTYEQYF
>TRBV12-3/TRBV12-4|-|TRBJ2-1|-
TGTGCCAGCAGTCCGGGACTCCTAAATGAGCAGTTCTTC
CASSPGLLNEQFF
>TRBV6-5|few|TRBJ1-6|TRBD1
TGTGCCAGCAGTTCGCGGACAGGCCTGGTTTCACCCCTCCACTTT
CASSSRTGLVSPLHF
>TRBV4-1|few|TRBJ1-1|-
TGCGCCAGCAGCCAAGAACTGGGGGGTGGAAAAGCTTTCTTT
CASSQELGGGKAFF
>TRBV4-2|-|TRBJ2-5|TRBD2
TGTGCCAGCAGCCCGCGGGGGATCCAAGAGACCCAGTACTTC
CASSPRGIQETQYF
>TRBV18|few|TRBJ1-1|TRBD1
TGTGTCAGCTCACCCCGGACAGGGGTAAGAAACACTGAAGCTTTCTTT
CVSSPRTGVRNTEAFF
>TRBV19|-|TRBJ1-1|-
TGTGCCAGTAGTATCGTATGGGAGTCGAACACTGAAGCTTTCTTT
CASSIVWESNTEAFF
>TRBV27|-|TRBJ2-7|TRBD2
TGTGCCAGCAGTTTATTACTAGCGGGAGTCTTTAACGAGCAGTACTTC
CASSLLLAGVFNEQYF
>TRBV28|-|TRBJ2-2|TRBD1
TGTGCCAGCAGTTTAAGGACAGGGCTCAACACCGGGGAGCTGTTTTTT
CASSLRTGLNTGELFF
>TRBV20-1|few|TRBJ2-5|TRBD2
TGCAGTGCGACCCCTAGACTAGCGGGGAGGCAAGAGACCCAGTACTTC
CSATPRLAGRQETQYF
>TRBV2|few|TRBJ2-7|-
TGTGCCAGCAGTGCTTGGTACGGAAGGTCCTACGAGCAGTACTTC
CASSAWYGRSYEQYF
>TRBV20-1|-|TRBJ2-5|-
TGCAGTGCTAGAGAGGGCGGAGCTCAAGAGACCCAGTACTTC
CSAREGGAQETQYF
>TRBV7-9|few|TRBJ1-2|-
TGTGCCAGCAGCCCCCAGAGACCTAACTATGGCTACACCTTC
CASSPQRPNYGYTF
>TRBV5-1|-|TRBJ1-1|-
TGCGCCAGCAGCTTGAAGGGGCAGGGGACTGAAGCTTTCTTT
CASSLKGQGTEAFF
>TRBV7-9|-|TRBJ2-4|-
TGTGCCAGCAGCTTAGCGCTAGGTATTCAGTACTTC
CASSLALGIQYF
>TRBV2|once|TRBJ2-1|-
TGTGCCAGCAGTGAAATACGAAAAAATGAGCAGTTCTTC
CASSEIRKNEQFF
>TRBV20-1|few|TRBJ2-7|-
TGCAGTGCTAGGGACAGATCCTACGAGCAGTACTTC
CSARDRSYEQYF
>TRBV7-2|-|TRBJ1-6|TRBD1
TGTGCCAGCGGACAGGGAGATTCACCCCTCCACTTT
CASGQGDSPLHF
>TRBV29-1|-|TRBJ2-7|-
TGCAGCGTTGAAGGCCTACGGGTATCGGGCGAGCAGTACTTC
CSVEGLRVSGEQYF
>TRBV10-3|-|TRBJ2-7|-
TGTGCCATCAGTGACCAAGCCTACGAGCAGTACTTC
CAISDQAYEQYF
>TRBV20-1|-|TRBJ2-7|TRBD1
TGCAGTGCTCGGACAGGGAACGAGCAGTACTTC
CSARTGNEQYF
>TRBV9|-|TRBJ2-1|-
TGTGCCAGCAGCGTACGGACTTCCATCCATGAGCAGTTCTTC
CASSVRTSIHEQFF
>TRBV20-1|few|TRBJ2-7|TRBD2
TGCAGTGCTAGACTCGGGACTAAAGGGATCCAGTACTTC
CSARLGTKGIQYF
>TRBV24-1|many|TRBJ2-5|-
TGTGCCACCAGTGATGGGGGACAAGGCCAAGAGACCCAGTACTTC
CATSDGGQGQETQYF
>TRBV6-5|few|TRBJ2-3|TRBD2
TGTGCCAGCAGTCACCTTGGGACTAGGAGCACAGATACGCAGTATTTT
CASSHLGTRSTDTQYF
>TRBV6-5|few|TRBJ2-7|-
TGTGCCAGCAGTTACGGGAGAGTCTACGAGCAGTACTTC
CASSYGRVYEQYF
>TRBV12-3/TRBV12-4|few|TRBJ2-1|TRBD1
TGTGCCAGCAGACAGGGGGTATCCTACAATGAGCAGTTCTTC
CASRQGVSYNEQFF
>TRBV7-9|-|TRBJ1-3|-
TGTGCCAGTAGCTTAGTAGGGAAGACCCCCATATATTTT
CASSLVGKTPIYF
>TRBV20-1|-|TRBJ2-1|TRBD2
TGCAGTGCTAGCCCCTTTAAGAGCGGGGGTTACAATGAGCAGTTCTTC
CSASPFKSGGYNEQFF
>TRBV27|-|TRBJ1-2|-
TGTGCCAGCAGCGGCCCGGGACGAATCACCTTC
CASSGPGRITF
>TRBV2|few|TRBJ1-5|-
TGTGCCAGCAGGGCCCGCAATCAGCCCCAGCATTTT
CASRARNQPQHF
>TRBV30|few|TRBJ1-6|-
TGTGCCTGGAGTGGAAGCGGGGGTACACCCCTCCACTTT
CAWSGSGGTPLHF
>TRBV10-3|few|TRBJ2-6|-
TGTGCCATCAGGGGGGTGGCCGGGGCCAACGTCCTGACTTTC
CAIRGVAGANVLTF
>TRBV5-1|few|TRBJ2-2|TRBD1
TGCGCCAGCAGCACGGGACAGTCCACCGGGGAGCTGTTTTTT
CASSTGQSTGELFF
>TRBV7-9|-|TRBJ2-5|-
TGTGCCAGCAGCTCCCGTGGGGACCCGAGGTCCTACGAGCAGTGCTTC
CASSSRGDPRSYEQCF
>TRBV7-2|few|TRBJ2-2|-
TGTGCCAGCACTATGCAGGTGCCCGGGGAGCTGTTTTTT
CASTMQVPGELFF
>TRBV7-9|-|TRBJ2-5|-
TGTGCCAGCAGCTTATCGGCAGGGTACCAAGAGACCCAGTACTTC
CASSLSAGYQETQYF
>TRBV19|few|TRBJ2-1|-
TGTGCCAGTAAGGGGAGCTCCTACAATGAGCAGTTCTTC
CASKGSSYNEQFF
>TRBV20-1|few|TRBJ2-5|-
TGCAGTGCTAGGACCCGGGCCCAAAGGGAGACCCAGTACTTC
CSARTRAQRETQYF
>TRBV7-6|few|TRBJ2-3|-
TGTGCCAGCAGCTTACGGCGGCAGTACACAGATACGCAGTATTTT
CASSLRRQYTDTQYF
>TRBV21-1|-|TRBJ1-4|-
TGTGCCGCCTTACTCGGACAGGGGGATGAAAAACTGTTTTTT
CAALLGQGDEKLFF
>TRBV5-1|-|TRBJ2-3|-
TGCGCCAGCAGCTTGAACCCAGGGTCAGATACGCAGTATTTT
CASSLNPGSDTQYF
>TRBV7-2|-|TRBJ2-7|TRBD2
TGTGCCAGCAGTCCCGAGACTAGCGGAACCTACGAGCAGTACTTC
CASSPETSGTYEQYF
>TRBV30|-|TRBJ1-5|-
TGTGCCTGGAGTGTCGCCTGGAATCAGCCCCAGCATTTT
CAWSVAWNQPQHF
>TRBV11-1|-|TRBJ2-7|-
TGTGCCAGCAGCCCTCGGGACACCCTCTACGAGCAGTACTTC
CASSPRDTLYEQYF
>TRBV6-5|few|TRBJ2-2|TRBD1
TGTGCCAGCAGTTCCCCCCGGACAGGGGGCACCGGGGAGCTGTTTTTT
CASSSPRTGGTGELFF
>TRBV6-2/TRBV6-3|-|TRBJ2-5|TRBD1
TGTGCCAGCAGTTACGGGGACAGGGGAGAGACCCAGTACTTC
CASSYGDRGETQYF
>TRBV4-3|-|TRBJ2-6|TRBD2
TGCGCCAGCAGCCAAGTTAGGGGGACTAGCGCGTCTGGGGCCAACGTCCTGACTTTC
CASSQVRGTSASGANVLTF
>TRBV20-1|-|TRBJ2-4|-
TGCAGTGCTACCCCCAATGAGGCCAAAAACATTCAGTACTTC
CSATPNEAKNIQYF